A single sample is the source of the 21 T cell receptor beta chains below, sequenced in a study of CD8+ T cells in alopecia areata. Treatment defined: oral pan-JAK inhibitor, 5-10 mg twice daily. Extracted RNA was reverse transcribed, and the resulting cDNA served as sequencing template. Libraries were prepared by immunoSEQ multiplex PCR; TCRdb keeps only in-frame clonotypes and omits some of them. The sample shows more than 140,000 clones, about 88% of them seen only once. The material was CD8+ T cells sorted from blood, obtained at week 4, from a patient treated with tofacitinib. The receptors were gathered from a human donor with alopecia areata.

The J gene is TRBJ2-1, the V gene TRBV5-1; D might be TRBD2 (6 bases). The CDR3 has 13 residues. The germline V gene encodes CDR1 SGHRS and CDR2 YFSETQ. Deletions cut 0 bases from V and 8 bases from J, with 9 bases between. CDR3 in amino acids: CASSLAGVDEQFF. The CDR3 DNA sequence: TGCGCCAGCAGCTTGGCGGGGGTGGATGAGCAGTTCTTC.

This clone was found a few times. J is TRBJ2-3 and V is TRBV29-1; 8 bases agree with TRBD2. The germline V gene encodes CDR1 SQVTM and CDR2 ANQGSEA. V gave up 7 bases and J gave up 4 bases; unmatched junction bases: 10. The CDR3 contains 14 residues. Written as DNA, the CDR3 is TGCAGCGCCCACCCCGGGAGGGCCTCAGATACGCAGTATTTT. The encoded protein is CSAHPGRASDTQYF.

The genes are TRBV4-1 and TRBJ1-1; D is ambiguous. Trimming removed 3 bases at V and 2 bases at J, with 4 bases between. Germline CDR1 reads MGHRA; CDR2 reads YSYEKL. The CDR3 totals 12 residues. This CDR3 is CASSHSNTEAFF. The CDR3 DNA is TGCGCCAGCAGCCACTCTAACACTGAAGCTTTCTTT.

This chain links TRBV29-1 with TRBJ2-2, with D perhaps given as TRBD1 or TRBD2 (5 bases each). V was clipped by 7 bases and J by 0 bases, with 18 bases between them. CDR3 length: 16 residues. Germline CDR1 reads SQVTM; CDR2 reads ANQGSEA. CDR3 sequence: CSAEGAGAANTGELFF. The CDR3 DNA reads TGCAGCGCCGAAGGGGCGGGTGCCGCGAACACCGGGGAGCTGTTTTTT.

This chain uses TRBV14 with TRBJ2-6, with 8 bases matching TRBD1. Germline V gives CDR1 SGHDN, CDR2 FVKESK. This CDR3 spans 15 amino acids. After removal of 1 base from V and 9 bases from J, the junction contained 5 bases not matched to a gene. This CDR3 is CASSQGQGAINVLTF. CDR3 nucleotide sequence: TGTGCCAGCAGCCAAGGTCAGGGGGCTATCAACGTCCTGACTTTC. The full variable domain, in which reference TRBV14 and TRBJ2-6 provide the parts outside the CDR3, is EAGVTQFPSHSVIEKGQTVTLRCDPISGHDNLYWYRRVMGKEIKFLLHFVKESKQDESGMPNNRFLAERTGGTYSTLKVQPAELEDSGVYFCASSQGQGAINVLTFGAGSRLTVL.

The rearrangement links TRBV5-4 to TRBJ2-1, with D maybe TRBD2 (5 bases). Trimming cost V 0 bases and J 8 bases, with 15 bases left between them. The CDR3 has 15 residues. CDR1 is SGHNT, CDR2 YYREEE, per germline (reference sequence). CDR3 loop: CASSLGTAQDDEQFF. The CDR3 DNA is TGTGCCAGCAGCTTGGGGACTGCTCAGGATGATGAGCAGTTCTTC. The variable domain in full, with the rest retrieved from reference TRBV5-4 and TRBJ2-1, is ETGVTQSPTHLIKTRGQQVTLRCSSQSGHNTVSWYQQALGQGPQFIFQYYREEENGRGNFPPRFSGLQFPNYSSELNVNALELDDSALYLCASSLGTAQDDEQFFGPGTRLTVL.

The rearrangement joins TRBV5-6 to TRBJ1-2; D not certain. The CDR3 loop spans 16 amino acids. CDR1 and CDR2 (germline): SGHDT, YYEEEE. V was pared by 0 bases and J by 4 bases, with 16 bases between. CDR3 bases: TGTGCCAGCAGCTTGGAGTATATGTGGAAGACCTATGGCTACACCTTC. Its protein product is CASSLEYMWKTYGYTF.

This rearrangement joins TRBV7-6 to TRBJ2-3, with 9 nucleotides matching TRBD1. CDR1 is SGHVS, CDR2 FNYEAQ, per germline. The CDR3 totals 16 residues. J was trimmed by 6 bases and V by 4 bases; bases with no gene match: 11. CDR3 nucleotides: TGTGCCAGCAGCTCGAATCCGGGACAGGGCTCGGATACGCAGTATTTT. It yields the protein CASSSNPGQGSDTQYF.

The chain uses TRBV4-1 and TRBJ2-1; 13 bases map to TRBD2. J was trimmed by 7 bases and V by 2 bases; bases with no gene match: 2. The CDR3 extends over 15 amino acids. Germline assignment: CDR1 MGHRA and CDR2 YSYEKL. CDR3 bases: TGCGCCAGCAGCCAAAGGGGACTAGCGGGGAATGAGCAGTTCTTC. This codes for CASSQRGLAGNEQFF.

There are a few counts of this clone. The chain carries TRBV7-9 and TRBJ1-5, with 7 bases that match TRBD1. Germline V gene lookup returns CDR1 SEHNR and CDR2 FQNEAQ (reference sequence). V shed 5 bases, J shed 4 bases, and the junction held 8 bases outside the gene matches. The CDR3 covers 15 residues. CDR3 in DNA: TGTGCCAGCAGCCCGCGACAGGGTGGGAATCAGCCCCAGCATTTT. Protein: CASSPRQGGNQPQHF.

This chain joins TRBV6-1 and TRBJ2-3; 7 bases are a match to TRBD2. This CDR3 is built from 17 residues. V dropped 1 base and J dropped 3; count of bases not matched to a gene: 10. Per germline, CDR1 MNHNS and CDR2 SASEGT. The CDR3 reads CASSEELLAVSTDTQYF. Written as DNA, the CDR3 is TGTGCCAGCAGTGAAGAGTTGCTAGCGGTGTCGACAGATACGCAGTATTTT.

V is TRBV7-2 and J is TRBJ2-1, with D perhaps TRBD1 or TRBD2 (5 bases each). Trimming took 3 bases from V and 10 from J, leaving 7 bases between them. Germline values: CDR1 SGHTA, CDR2 FQGNSA. The CDR3 sequence is 11 residues long. The CDR3 spells CASSFWDEQFF. CDR3 nucleotide sequence: TGTGCCAGCAGCTTTTGGGACGAGCAGTTCTTC.

The V call is TRBV30, the J call TRBJ2-2; no clear D gene. Germline CDR1 is GTSNPN and CDR2 is SVGIG (reference sequence). Trimming pared 7 bases from V and 2 bases from J, leaving 8 bases between. CDR3 length: 12 amino acids. The CDR3 nucleotides are TGTGCCTCCATTCCAAACACCGGGGAGCTGTTTTTT. Protein: CASIPNTGELFF. Full variable domain (missing parts from reference TRBV30 and TRBJ2-2): SQTIHQWPATLVQPVGSPLSLECTVEGTSNPNLYWYRQAAGRGLQLLFYSVGIGQISSEVPQNLSASRPQDRQFILSSKKLLLSDSGFYLCASIPNTGELFFGEGSRLTVL.

This clone was observed a few times. The DNA of the CDR3 is TGCGCCAGCAGCTTGGTAGGGGACTCTTACAATGAGCAGTTCTTC. It encodes CASSLVGDSYNEQFF. This chain connects TRBV5-1 to TRBJ2-1; TRBD2 might be the D (6 bases). This CDR3 is built from 15 residues. V lost 0 bases and J 4 bases, leaving 11 bases between the germline ends. The germline CDR1 and CDR2 sequences are SGHRS and YFSETQ.

V and J are TRBV6-5 and TRBJ2-5; D remains unclear. With the DNA end fitting TRBJ2-7 better, the J assignment may be wrong. CDR3 length: 16 residues. Germline CDR1 is MNHEY and CDR2 is SVGAGI. The CDR3 region is CASSYSVSRISYEQYF. The CDR3 nucleotides read TGTGCCAGCAGTTACTCGGTCAGTAGGATCTCCTACGAGCAGTACTTC.

J is TRBJ2-3 and V is TRBV29-1; the match to TRBD1 covers 7 bases. V dropped 5 bases and J dropped 2; count of bases not matched to a gene: 10. The V gene's germline CDR1 is SQVTM and CDR2 ANQGSEA. This CDR3 has 15 residues. The CDR3 DNA reads TGCAGCGTTTTCCCCGGACAGGTATCCACAGATACGCAGTATTTT. Amino acids: CSVFPGQVSTDTQYF.

The sample holds one count of this clone. The rearrangement links TRBV4-1 to TRBJ2-7; 10 bases agree with TRBD1. CDR1 is MGHRA, CDR2 YSYEKL, per germline. This CDR3 is built from 14 residues. V lost 5 bases to trimming and J lost 4 bases; unmatched junction nucleotides: 5. The CDR3 region has the DNA TGCGCCAGCAGCATAGGGACAGGGGCTTACGAGCAGTACTTC. It specifies CASSIGTGAYEQYF.

The V gene is TRBV28, the J gene TRBJ2-1; D gene uncertain. V lost 6 bases and J 5 bases, leaving 2 bases between the germline ends. Germline CDR1 is MDHEN and CDR2 is SYDVKM. The CDR3 spans 10 residues. The CDR3 spells CASRDNEQFF. The CDR3 DNA follows: TGTGCCAGCAGGGACAATGAGCAGTTCTTC.

The chain uses TRBV14 and TRBJ2-1; 7 bases map to TRBD1. J lost 2 bases, V lost 3 bases, and 4 bases had no gene match. Looked up from germline, CDR1 is SGHDN and CDR2 is FVKESK. The CDR3 has 15 residues. The chain's CDR3 is CASSHRDRAYNEQFF. As DNA, the CDR3 is TGTGCCAGCAGCCATCGAGACAGGGCCTACAATGAGCAGTTCTTC.

The chain employs TRBV7-9 and TRBJ2-3; weak D call: TRBD2 (6 bases). Germline V gives CDR1 SEHNR, CDR2 FQNEAQ (reference sequence). The CDR3 sequence is 14 residues long. V was shortened by 5 bases and J by 5 bases, with 14 bases between the two germline ends. CDR3 sequence: CASSHRDSVDTQYF. CDR3 nucleotides: TGTGCCAGCAGCCACCGGGACTCTGTAGATACGCAGTATTTT.

The chain carries TRBV2 and TRBJ2-1; 7 bases are a match to TRBD2. The germline CDR1 and CDR2 sequences are SNHLY and FYNNEI. The CDR3 is 16 amino acids. Trimming removed 6 bases from V and 0 bases from J; junction bases left unmatched: 8. CDR3 bases: TGTGCCAGCAGGATGAGCGGGGTCAGCTCCTACAATGAGCAGTTCTTC. Residues: CASRMSGVSSYNEQFF.